The TCR beta chain described here comes from a study of blood T cell repertoires in COVID-19. The CDR3 spans 16 residues. CDR1 is SNHLY, CDR2 FYNNEI, per germline. V was clipped by 6 bases and J by 0 bases; unmatched bases: 9. Only in-frame clones appear in the TCRdb table, and some are missing; sequencing was by immunoSEQ multiplex PCR. Altogether about 170,000 clones are present, about 87% being singletons, with the ten largest covering roughly 0.58%. The specimen was peripheral blood. The sequence derives from a man in his 60s with COVID-19, enrolled during active disease. The chain joins TRBV2 to TRBJ1-2; 8 nucleotides align to TRBD1. The chain's CDR3 is CASSPDRGGANYGYTF. The CDR3 coding sequence is TGTGCCAGCAGCCCCGACAGGGGAGGAGCTAACTATGGCTACACCTTC.